This TCR beta chain originates from a study of cytomegalovirus exposure and HLA in healthy donors (dated by TCRdb to the late 2010s). Describing the broader study: According to a later analysis, the 110 or so validation repertoires were produced on the same platform as the 666 repertoires of the first cohort. Along with the approximately 650-subject first cohort, a separate validation cohort of some 130 different subjects was used. The aim of the study was to test whether cataloging public T cell receptors could identify signatures of past pathogen exposure. To predict cytomegalovirus infection status, the study brought together high-throughput TCR immunosequencing, statistical association of individual TCRs with disease status, and machine learning.

Concerning this clone itself: There is no known antigen for this receptor. Within one base of it there is no much larger clone, and no base qualities were kept.

Separate from the roughly 700-subject first cohort, the validation cohort of roughly 130 subjects was the group to which the donors belonged. Study-wide conclusions, independent of this receptor: The study gave a list of 150 to 200 TCR beta chains associated with cytomegalovirus. A later analysis found that TCRs clustered in the first cohort also tended to co-occur in the 120 validation repertoires, with 94% of cluster scores above 0. All 120 or so repertoires were used to score co-occurrence in the validation cohort in a later analysis, because that analysis had no HLA typing for the cohort. The authors suggested that the approach could potentially be extended to other disease states and immunological phenotypes. The classifier was reported to diagnose cytomegalovirus status with high specificity and sensitivity in both the original cohort and the validation cohort. In vitro tests confirmed that a few of the cytomegalovirus-associated TCR beta chains recognize cytomegalovirus antigens. Most TCR sequences were observed very rarely across donors, whereas some public TCRs were present in many individuals.

The CDR3, from cysteine to phenylalanine, totals 13 residues. The CDR3 DNA has 39 bases and is translated from base 1. Germline trimming amounts to 2 bases on V and 9 bases on J, with 6 as the count of junction bases outside the gene matches. Sequences SGHVS (CDR1) and FQNEAQ (CDR2) are obtained from the germline V gene. Library creation used the immunoSEQ multiplex PCR assay. In the authors' own workflow: A statistical classification framework was built to diagnose cytomegalovirus status from the catalog of TCR beta chain sequences. What TCRdb holds here is the immuneACCESS table cut down to in-frame rearrangements. Part of the clones is not present; checked against another copy, under half of the missing clones reflect an unresolved V gene, and the others are unexplained. The DNA gave D and trimming, while V, J and clone size come from that table. Present in this sample are more than 110,000 clones, roughly four fifths of which were seen just once. The top ten hold 1.4% of the sample.

Input material: PBMCs. This TCR was recovered from a woman aged 25 to 39 in good health and CMV-seronegative. Recombination joined TRBV7-8 with TRBJ1-2; the central 7 bases match TRBD1. The base sequence is TGTGCCAGCAGCTTAACGACAGGGTCGAGCTACACCTTC. Translated, this gives CASSLTTGSSYTF.